The source of this T cell receptor beta chain is a study of blood T cell repertoires in COVID-19. Whole-study context: Sites in the United States, Italy and Spain provided acute and convalescent COVID-19 samples. From T cells, B-cell-depleted T cells, or PBMCs came the material, which was cDNA or gDNA.

In the authors' workflow: How many nucleated cells were present was estimated from reference gene primer amplification. Profiled with immunoSEQ multiplex PCR; TCRdb holds only in-frame clones, not every one. That table furnishes V, J and clone size, whereas the DNA furnished D and trimming. The sample records roughly 140,000 clones, more than 75% being singletons. The V and J ends lost 6 bases and 3 bases respectively, with 12 bases between them. This CDR3 spans 15 amino acids. Germline V gene lookup returns CDR1 MNHEY and CDR2 SVGAGI. This TCR was sampled from a woman aged 45-65 years with acute or convalescent COVID-19. The gene calls are TRBV6-5 and TRBJ1-6; the D is unclear. Input material: peripheral blood. CDR3 region: CASSPAVIYNSPLHF. The CDR3 nucleotides are TGTGCCAGCAGCCCCGCGGTCATCTATAATTCACCCCTCCACTTT.